This TCR beta chain appears in the sequencing data of a study of blood T cells in healthy people across ages. Using a J-beta primer mix together with a sample-barcoded 5' primer, a second PCR was run for roughly 6 to 12 cycles. A template-switch adaptor containing 12 random nucleotides labeled each cDNA molecule. TCRdb fed the 5' RACE reads into MiXCR, producing one record per CDR3 protein. The sample has some 1.4 million distinct CDR3 sequences; 42% are singletons. Study-level results: No one knew whether donors had CMV, which possibly confounded expanded clonotype changes. More naive CD4+ cells and higher diversity marked long-lived donors relative to aged donors.

CDR3 length equals 17 residues. V lost 7 bases to trimming and J lost 0 bases; unmatched junction nucleotides: 11. CDR1 and CDR2 from the germline V gene are SEHNR and FQNEAQ (reference sequence). This clonotype was detected only a few times. Its specificity is not known. This sequence was found in a woman under 30 in good health. The sequenced sample consisted of blood. The chain recombines TRBV7-9 with TRBJ2-1, with 8 positions matching TRBD2. The CDR3 spells CASNRAGGTSSYNEQFF. Written as DNA, the CDR3 is TGTGCCAGCAATCGTGCGGGAGGCACCAGCTCCTACAATGAGCAGTTCTTC.